This is a list of T cell receptor beta chains from one sample in a study of T cell changes during pregnancy in multiple sclerosis. Clones were read by immunoSEQ multiplex PCR, and TCRdb kept only the in-frame ones, dropping some. This table has tens of thousands of clones, approximately 93% appearing once. This specimen consisted of peripheral blood, obtained in the second trimester of pregnancy. The receptors shown here come from a female donor with multiple sclerosis, enrolled in a pregnancy study. Each CDR3 is given without its conserved first and last residue. The D gene is left open where the match is weak.

d_call	v_call	j_call	cdr3_length	cdr3_aa
-	TRBV19	TRBJ1-1	13	ASSIGSGMNTEAF
-	TRBV2	TRBJ2-1	15	ASSEVGKPSSYNEQF
-	TRBV2	TRBJ1-6	11	ASTRGYNSPLH
TRBD1	TRBV5-1	TRBJ1-6	12	ASSSGQGNSPLH
-	TRBV5-1	TRBJ2-3	11	ASSLGAQGTQY
TRBD1	TRBV9	TRBJ1-1	13	ASSSPTGVATEAF
TRBD1	TRBV5-6	TRBJ1-2	14	ASSLTPDRGNYGYT
-	TRBV7-2	TRBJ2-4	13	ASRHSGLAKNIQY
TRBD1	TRBV5-6	TRBJ2-4	14	ASSISGTAAKNIQY
TRBD1	TRBV2	TRBJ2-2	12	ASSSYRGTGELF
-	TRBV2	TRBJ1-5	14	ASSEDDRFGNQPQH
TRBD1	TRBV5-3	TRBJ1-5	12	ARRHGQGNQPQH
TRBD2	TRBV19	TRBJ2-5	15	ASSQEGLAGAGETQY
-	TRBV7-9	TRBJ1-1	11	ASSFTTTTEAF
TRBD1	TRBV29-1	TRBJ1-4	11	SVAGTGDEKLF
-	TRBV2	TRBJ1-2	16	ASSEVGQGGGTGYGYT
TRBD2	TRBV5-1	TRBJ2-5	11	ASSLAGLETQY
-	TRBV5-6	TRBJ1-5	10	ASSFSNQPQH
-	TRBV2	TRBJ1-2	10	ASRPGTLGYT
-	TRBV18	TRBJ1-2	13	ASSPTGANQYGYT
-	TRBV9	TRBJ2-3	11	ASSAPLGDTQY
TRBD1	TRBV7-3	TRBJ2-7	13	ASSWGTGEGYEQY
TRBD1	TRBV28	TRBJ2-7	15	ASSTILTGTGGYEQY
-	TRBV9	TRBJ2-5	13	ASSVGELGMRTQY
-	TRBV30	TRBJ2-7	9	AWRVATGWD
TRBD1	TRBV5-1	TRBJ1-5	13	ASSETGGGNQPQH
-	TRBV7-2	TRBJ2-1	13	ASSQRGQSNNEQF
-	TRBV29-1	TRBJ2-2	9	SAYDTGELF
-	TRBV6-5	TRBJ1-1	12	ASRSGQPASEAF
TRBD1	TRBV5-5	TRBJ1-3	12	ASYDRGAGNTIY
TRBD2	TRBV7-3	TRBJ2-2	13	ASSASGPNTGELF
-	TRBV5-1	TRBJ2-5	11	ASSLGSQETQY
-	TRBV5-1	TRBJ2-3	14	ASSLALGGRTDTQY
-	TRBV5-6	TRBJ1-1	11	ASSWERHTEAF
TRBD1	TRBV15	TRBJ1-2	15	ATSRPNPKGQVVGYT
TRBD1	TRBV2	TRBJ2-6	15	ASTVGDRGSGANVLT
TRBD2	TRBV27	TRBJ2-5	13	ASSGTGGGQETQY
-	TRBV11-2	TRBJ1-1	12	ASSLDTENTEAF
TRBD2	TRBV9	TRBJ2-5	13	ASSDSGGARETQY
TRBD1	TRBV6-5	TRBJ2-4	11	ASTRQGQNIQY
-	TRBV4-2	TRBJ2-2	14	ASSQEGASHTGELF
TRBD1	TRBV5-6	TRBJ2-2	15	ASSPRGQGWNTGELF
TRBD2	TRBV4-1	TRBJ2-7	15	ASSQESGTSGRYEQY
-	TRBV5-1	TRBJ2-5	9	ASSTGETQY
TRBD1	TRBV5-1	TRBJ1-2	13	ASSYPGQGSYGYT
TRBD2	TRBV15	TRBJ2-4	18	ATSRLGLAGGSLAKNIQY
-	TRBV6-5	TRBJ1-2	11	ASSYSAAYGYT
-	TRBV5-1	TRBJ2-7	10	ASSNEGYEQY
TRBD1	TRBV10-3	TRBJ1-2	11	AIRGDSLYGYT
-	TRBV4-1	TRBJ2-3	13	ASSQARRPGDTQY
TRBD2	TRBV4-2	TRBJ2-1	13	ASSQDGGGVNEQF
-	TRBV19	TRBJ2-3	13	ASSPSGETTDTQY
-	TRBV13	TRBJ2-5	11	ASTNGEEETQY
-	TRBV5-1	TRBJ2-1	9	ASSLANEQF